The 8 T cell receptor beta chains listed next were all sequenced from one sample in a study of PD-L1 blockade in urothelial cancer. Time point reported: peripheral blood 6 weeks after treatment start. Using immunoSEQ multiplex PCR, the repertoire was profiled, and TCRdb retains in-frame clones only, with some absent. Among roughly 100,000 clones listed, roughly 80% were seen once. The material was PBMCs, obtained around atezolizumab (anti-PD-L1) treatment. These receptors all come from a man aged 65 to 79 with urothelial cancer.

This rearrangement joins TRBV19 to TRBJ2-7, with 10 bases fitting TRBD1. Germline V gene sequence: CDR1 LNHDA, CDR2 SQIVND (reference sequence). There are 16 residues in the CDR3. Trimming at V came to 5 bases and at J to 0 bases, leaving 7 bases not matched to a gene. CDR3 amino acids: CASSFSWTGGSYEQYF. In DNA form, the CDR3 reads TGTGCCAGTAGTTTTAGCTGGACAGGGGGCTCCTACGAGCAGTACTTC.

The chain combines TRBV9 with TRBJ2-2; maybe TRBD2 (6 bases). CDR1 and CDR2 from the germline V gene are SGDLS and YYNGEE. The V end lost 2 bases, the J end lost 0 bases, and 11 bases lay between the germline ends. The CDR3 sequence is 16 residues long. The CDR3 nucleotides read TGTGCCAGCAGCGTTTTCGGGGGAGCGAACACCGGGGAGCTGTTTTTT. Protein sequence: CASSVFGGANTGELFF.

The CDR3 nucleotides are TGTGCCAGCAGCCCCGGGACTAGCTCCTACGAGCAGTACTTC. Its protein is CASSPGTSSYEQYF. The chain joins TRBV7-9 to TRBJ2-7; 8 bases are shared with TRBD2. This CDR3 contains 14 residues. The ends lost 5 bases at V and 0 bases at J; junction bases unmatched: 3. Germline CDR1 reads SEHNR; CDR2 reads FQNEAQ (reference sequence).

The chain has TRBV7-9 and TRBJ2-7, with 8 bases matching TRBD1. The germline V gene has CDR1 SEHNR and CDR2 FQNEAQ (reference sequence). V lost 5 bases and J lost 6; bases outside the gene matches: 12. CDR3 length: 15 residues. Here the CDR3 reads CASSLTGEEGSEQYF. The CDR3 DNA is TGTGCCAGCAGCCTGACAGGGGAAGAGGGATCCGAGCAGTACTTC.

This chain joins TRBV30 and TRBJ2-7; possibly TRBD2 for D (7 bases). The germline V and J ends were trimmed by 3 bases and 2 bases, with 17 bases remaining between them. Germline V gene sequence: CDR1 GTSNPN, CDR2 SVGIG (reference sequence). The CDR3 runs to 15 residues. The CDR3 nucleotides read TGTGCCTGGAGCCCCGAGGGGGGGTGGGCCTACGAGCAGTACTTC. Translated: CAWSPEGGWAYEQYF.

The genes are TRBV2 and TRBJ2-3; the match to TRBD1 covers 9 bases. V lost 6 bases to trimming and J lost 4 bases; unmatched junction nucleotides: 8. The length of the CDR3 is 15 residues. CDR1 and CDR2 (germline): SNHLY, FYNNEI. This CDR3 is CASRNLRQGADTQYF. The CDR3, as DNA: TGTGCCAGCAGAAACCTCCGACAGGGGGCAGATACGCAGTATTTT.

This chain connects TRBV11-2 to TRBJ2-1, with 11 bases aligning to TRBD2. This CDR3 has 17 residues. The germline gives CDR1 SGHAT, CDR2 FQNNGV. Unmatched junction bases numbered 5, after V lost 0 bases and J lost 4 bases. Here the CDR3 reads CASSLDELAGGYNEQFF. The DNA for the CDR3 is TGTGCCAGCAGCTTAGATGAGCTAGCGGGAGGTTACAATGAGCAGTTCTTC.

The rearrangement links TRBV5-1 to TRBJ1-2; 7 bases are shared with TRBD1. CDR3 length: 14 residues. V trimming: 3 bases; J trimming: 3 bases; junction bases outside the gene matches: 5. Germline assignment: CDR1 SGHRS and CDR2 YFSETQ. The CDR3 is CASSYGQGDYGYTF. CDR3 nucleotides: TGCGCCAGCAGCTATGGGCAGGGGGACTATGGCTACACCTTC.